These T cell receptor beta chains were read from a single sample in a study of CD8 T cells in Susac syndrome. Each CDR3 protein gets one entry after TCRdb re-called the immunoSEQ multiplex PCR reads with MiXCR. Of some 300,000 distinct CDR3 sequences listed, roughly 85% are singletons. The specimen was CD8+ T cells from PBMCs. The origin of the receptors is a human donor with multiple sclerosis. Both conserved end residues are part of each CDR3. Each record gives: V gene, clone size, D gene, J gene, CDR3 DNA, CDR3 protein. A D gene is named only where the DNA matches it firmly. Rows may omit the clone size; those that give it use once, few, many or a size class.

TRBV6-1,few,.,TRBJ1-1,TGTGCCAGCACGGTCGGACGAGGATCTGAAGCTTTCTTT,CASTVGRGSEAFF
TRBV9,.,.,TRBJ2-3,TGTGCCAGCAGCGAGGGACTGTTAGGAGATACGCAGTATTTT,CASSEGLLGDTQYF
TRBV9,.,.,TRBJ2-1,TGTGCCAGCAGCGCCCCTAAAGGGAGCTCCTACAATGAGCAGTTCTTC,CASSAPKGSSYNEQFF
TRBV14,.,.,TRBJ2-6,TGTGCCAGCAGCCGACAGCAGCTCTCTGGGGCCAACGTCCTGACTTTC,CASSRQQLSGANVLTF
TRBV14,.,TRBD2,TRBJ2-3,TGTGCCAGCAGCCCGTCACTAGCGGGAGTAACAGATACGCAGTATTTT,CASSPSLAGVTDTQYF
TRBV10-2,.,.,TRBJ2-1,TGCGCCAGCAGTGAGTCGATTTGGGGACTCTCTGAGCAGTTCTTC,CASSESIWGLSEQFF
TRBV7-9,.,TRBD2,TRBJ2-1,TGTGCCAGCAGCGTGAGGACTAGCGGGAGTTTCTACAATGAGCAGTTCTTC,CASSVRTSGSFYNEQFF
TRBV20-1,.,.,TRBJ1-5,TGCAGTGCTGGGACGGACGGGCGGCCCCAGCATTTT,CSAGTDGRPQHF
TRBV20-1,.,TRBD2,TRBJ2-1,TGCAGTGCTAGACCCGGGACTAGCGACTACAATGAGCAGTTCTTC,CSARPGTSDYNEQFF
TRBV10-3,.,TRBD1,TRBJ1-2,TGTGCCATCAGTGAAACAGGGGCCTCGGAATCATATGATGGCTACACCTTC,CAISETGASESYDGYTF
TRBV19,few,.,TRBJ2-1,TGTGCCATCCTTAAACCAAATTCCAATGAGCAGTTCTTC,CAILKPNSNEQFF
TRBV5-6,.,TRBD1,TRBJ1-2,TGTGCCAGCAGCGATGCCGGGACAGGGAGAGGCTACACCTTC,CASSDAGTGRGYTF
TRBV20-1,.,.,TRBJ1-2,TGCAGTGCTAGTTTTCCCTCGCTCGAGTACTATGGCTACACCTTC,CSASFPSLEYYGYTF
TRBV20-1,.,.,TRBJ1-2,TGCAGTGCTAGAGTGGGGGGTTTTAACTATGGCTACACCTTC,CSARVGGFNYGYTF
TRBV7-9,few,.,TRBJ2-1,TGTGCCAGCAGTCCCAGGGGGACTAAGAATTACAATGAGCAGTTCTTC,CASSPRGTKNYNEQFF
TRBV5-6,.,TRBD1,TRBJ2-1,TGTGCCAGCACCGCGGGACAGGGTAACAATGAGCAGTTCTTC,CASTAGQGNNEQFF
TRBV27,.,TRBD1,TRBJ2-3,TGTGCCAGCTACTGGACAGGGAGCACAGATACGCAGTATTTT,CASYWTGSTDTQYF
TRBV7-8,.,.,TRBJ1-1,TGTGCCAGCAGCTTAGGACCCCAGGGTATGGACGCTGAAGCTTTCTTT,CASSLGPQGMDAEAFF
TRBV4-3,.,.,TRBJ2-4,TGCGCCAGCAGCCAAGAGACATACAGCCAAAACATTCAGTACTTC,CASSQETYSQNIQYF
TRBV6-1,.,.,TRBJ1-5,TGTGCCAGCAGCTCCATAGGGCGGATCAATAGCAATCAGCCCCAGCATTTT,CASSSIGRINSNQPQHF
TRBV13,few,.,TRBJ2-1,TGTGCCAGCAGCATGGGACCCAACAATGAGCAGTTCTTC,CASSMGPNNEQFF
TRBV30,.,.,TRBJ1-5,TGTGCCTGGAGTGTATTAGGGGCTAATCAGCCCCAGCATTTT,CAWSVLGANQPQHF
TRBV21-1,.,.,TRBJ2-2,TGTGCCAGCAGCAAAGAGGGCTGCGGGGAGCTGTTTTTT,CASSKEGCGELFF
TRBV20-1,.,TRBD2,TRBJ2-7,TGCAGTGTAAGCGCGGGAGGGTCCTACGAGCAGTACTTC,CSVSAGGSYEQYF
TRBV28,.,TRBD2,TRBJ2-5,TGTGCCAGCAGTCCCTGGGCTAGCGGGGAGGTACAAGAGACCCAGTACTTC,CASSPWASGEVQETQYF
TRBV28,.,TRBD2,TRBJ2-7,TGTGCCAGCAGCCGACTCCCGGGACTAGCGGGAAGCTCCTACGAGCAGTACTTC,CASSRLPGLAGSSYEQYF
TRBV27,.,.,TRBJ2-2,TGTGCCAGCAGTTTATGGAAGGGCCCCGTAACCACCGGGGAGCTGTTTTTT,CASSLWKGPVTTGELFF
TRBV20-1,.,.,TRBJ1-4,TGCAGTGCACCCTCAGGGAGTGAGCATGAAAAACTGTTTTTT,CSAPSGSEHEKLFF
TRBV12-3/TRBV12-4,.,.,TRBJ1-6,TGTGCCAGCAGTTTTGGGGTAGGGGACTCACCCCTCCACTTT,CASSFGVGDSPLHF
TRBV4-3,.,TRBD2,TRBJ2-1,TGCGCCAGCAGCCAGCAAACTAGCGGGATCTACAATGAGCAGTTCTTC,CASSQQTSGIYNEQFF
TRBV4-2,once,.,TRBJ1-4,TGTGCCAGCAGCCAAGGCGAGGAGGGAAAACTGTTTTTT,CASSQGEEGKLFF
TRBV30,.,.,TRBJ1-2,TGTGCCTGGAGTGAAGAGCCTAACTATGGCTACACCTTC,CAWSEEPNYGYTF
TRBV18,.,.,TRBJ1-3,TGTGCCAGCTCACCTAAGGGGCCAGGGGCCTCTGGAAACACCATATATTTT,CASSPKGPGASGNTIYF
TRBV11-2,few,.,TRBJ1-4,TGTGCCAGCAGCTTAACTGAAAAACTGTTTTTT,CASSLTEKLFF
TRBV28,once,.,TRBJ2-1,TGTGCCAGCGTTTTAGGGAGGCGCCTCTCCTACAATGAGCAGTTCTTC,CASVLGRRLSYNEQFF
TRBV29-1,.,TRBD1,TRBJ2-7,TGCAGCGTTGAAGGGGGACAGGCCCATTCAAGCGAGCAGTACTTC,CSVEGGQAHSSEQYF
TRBV20-1,.,TRBD2,TRBJ2-1,TGCAGTGCTAGAGGATCTAGCGGGAGGGCATCCAACAATGAGCAGTTCTTC,CSARGSSGRASNNEQFF
TRBV2,.,.,TRBJ2-7,TGTGCCAGCAGCGGCGGGTTTCAGGCAGGGTCATACGAGCAGTACTTC,CASSGGFQAGSYEQYF
TRBV25-1,.,.,TRBJ2-7,TGTGCCAGCAGTGAAAATCGGGGGGCGCACGAGCAGTACTTC,CASSENRGAHEQYF
TRBV10-2,.,TRBD1,TRBJ2-3,TGCGCCAGCAGCATGCCGGGACAGAACACAGATACGCAGTATTTT,CASSMPGQNTDTQYF
TRBV6-2/TRBV6-3,.,TRBD1,TRBJ2-2,TGTGCCAGCAGTCACAGCCTAACAGGGGGCTTCAGTGCAACCGGGGAGCTGTTTTTT,CASSHSLTGGFSATGELFF
TRBV7-2,few,TRBD2,TRBJ2-1,TGTGCCAGCAGCTTAGGGTTAGCGGGCTCCTACAATGAGCAGTTCTTC,CASSLGLAGSYNEQFF
TRBV4-3,.,TRBD1,TRBJ1-2,TGCGCCAGCAGCCAAGATCGAACAGGGGGAGGCTATGGCTACACCTTC,CASSQDRTGGGYGYTF